The next 11 T cell receptor beta chains were all read from a single sample in a study of CD8+CD57+ T cells in acquired aplastic anemia. CD8+CD57+ cell expansion had been shown by flow cytometry in patients chosen for sequencing. Profiling that covered TCR beta VDJ and CDR3 relied on genomic DNA as its template. TCRdb processed the reads anew with MiXCR; each CDR3 protein has one entry. The sample yields 200,000 to 300,000 distinct CDR3 sequences, 82% seen once. Sequencing was performed on sorted CD4+, CD8+, or CD8+CD57+ T cells (not recorded which) from PBMCs. These receptor sequences come from a human donor with aplastic anemia.

For this clonotype: A junction boundary mismatches the germline segment, possibly from a read error. V and J are TRBV7-9 and TRBJ2-1; 9 bases are shared with TRBD2. From germline, CDR1 is SEHNR and CDR2 FQNEAQ (reference sequence). The CDR3 sequence is 15 residues long. The CDR3 sequence: CASRVASGAQNVQFF. The CDR3 nucleotides read TGTGCCAGTCGTGTGGCTAGCGGGGCCCAGAATGTGCAGTTCTTC.

The chain couples TRBV6-5 to TRBJ1-2; D is ambiguous. The CDR3 runs to 14 residues. Per germline, CDR1 MNHEY and CDR2 SVGAGI. V was trimmed by 5 bases and J by 5 bases, leaving 15 bases between them. The CDR3 DNA reads as TGTGCCAGCAGTAACCATGGGCAGGCTTATGGCTACACCTTC. It specifies CASSNHGQAYGYTF.

With respect to this clonotype: Here the CDR3 omits its conserved ending phenylalanine or tryptophan, so a read error is the likely source. No DNA is shown, since the ends of the CDR3 on it are uncertain; the CDR3 is the one TCRdb lists. The chain carries TRBV2 and TRBJ1-5; the D call in the table, TRBD1, was not verified against the DNA. Inclusive of both ends, the CDR3 amounts to 15 amino acids. Looked up from germline, CDR1 is SNHLY and CDR2 is FYNNEI. This CDR3 is CASGDGAADTQHFHS.

A word on this clonotype: An end of the junction does not agree with germline; a read error may underlie this. The J gene is TRBJ2-2, the V gene TRBV2; D might be TRBD1 (5 bases). The CDR3 has 15 amino acids. Germline-derived CDR1 and CDR2 are SNHLY and FYNNEI. The CDR3 DNA sequence: TGTGCCAGCAGTGGGGTGGGGCTGGCGAACGCTGAAGCGTTCTTT. It codes for CASSGVGLANAEAFF.

A remark on this clonotype: The conserved phenylalanine or tryptophan normally closing the CDR3 is absent here, so this likely arose from a read error. The limits of the CDR3 on the DNA are not certain, so only TCRdb's listed CDR3 is given. This sequence joins TRBV7-8 and TRBJ2-3. Germline assignment: CDR1 SGHVS and CDR2 FQNEAQ. Both ends counted, the CDR3 spans 13 residues. The CDR3 region is CASSDAGTATPYY.

V usage is TRBV7-2 and J usage is TRBJ1-2, with unresolved D. In germline, CDR1 is SGHTA, CDR2 FQGNSA. The CDR3 sequence is 15 residues long. Between the trimmed V and J ends, which lost 5 bases and 3 bases, there was a span of 16 bases. Here the CDR3 DNA reads TGTGCCAGCAGCCCCACCGTAGTATCGTACTATGGCTACACCTTC. It codes for CASSPTVVSYYGYTF. The full variable domain, completed using reference TRBV7-2 and TRBJ1-2, is GAGVSQSPSNKVTEKGKDVELRCDPISGHTALYWYRQSLGQGLEFLIYFQGNSAPDKSGLPSDRFSAERTGGSVSTLTIQRTQQEDSAVYLCASSPTVVSYYGYTFGSGTRLTVV.

This clonotype was seen more than once but under ten times. The CDR3 does not end in the conserved phenylalanine or tryptophan, so this is likely a read error. The rearrangement uses TRBV19 and TRBJ1-1; TRBD1 matches 7 bases. The CDR3 consists of 15 residues. Germline CDR1 LNHDA, CDR2 SQIVND (reference sequence). With V trimmed by 6 bases and J by 3 bases, 10 bases remained unmatched. CDR3 bases: TGTGCCAGTAGCCCCTGGGAGGGGGCGGACACTGAAGCTTTCTCT. Translated: CASSPWEGADTEAFS.

This chain uses TRBV5-5 with TRBJ2-7; no clear D. Germline V CDR1 and CDR2: SGHKS, YYEKEE (reference sequence). Deletions cut 3 bases from V and 5 bases from J, with 12 bases between. This CDR3 is 13 amino acids long. The CDR3 DNA reads TGTGCCAGCAGCTCTGGTAGGGTCCACGAGCAGTACTTC. This translates into CASSSGRVHEQYF.

The CDR3 nucleotides read TGTGCCAGCAGCTTACAGGGAGGCGGCGATGCCCTGTATTACGAGCAGTACGTC. It codes for CASSLQGGGDALYYEQYV. The chain combines TRBV7-8 with TRBJ2-7, with a weak D call TRBD2 (6 bases). The germline gives CDR1 SGHVS, CDR2 FQNEAQ. The ends were cut back, 2 bases at V and 4 bases at J, with 24 bases in the middle. This CDR3 region has 18 residues.

This clonotype appeared once. It is unclear where the CDR3 begins or ends on the DNA, so no DNA is shown, and the CDR3 is as TCRdb lists it. The CDR3: CASSVAVGSDKPHF. The chain combines TRBV9 with TRBJ2-3; TRBD1 was called by the table and not checked on the DNA. Termini included, the CDR3 measures 14 amino acids. Germline V CDR1 and CDR2: SGDLS, YYNGEE.

This chain uses TRBV10-3 with TRBJ1-5; unclear D gene. Between the trimmed V and J ends, which lost 2 bases and 3 bases, there was a span of 8 bases. This CDR3 spans 14 amino acids. Germline V lookup: CDR1 ENHRY, CDR2 SYGVKD. The CDR3 loop reads CAISEDDFNQPQHF. The CDR3 DNA sequence: TGTGCCATCAGTGAGGACGACTTCAATCAGCCCCAGCATTTT.